This T cell receptor (beta chain) was identified in a study of preoperative IRX-2 immunotherapy in early breast cancer. The treatment was: preoperative locoregional IRX-2 cytokine immunotherapy. Preoperative locoregional IRX-2 cytokine immunotherapy was tested in the phase Ib source study. Measured with immunoSEQ multiplex PCR; TCRdb has only the in-frame clones, and not every one. The sample consists of about 98,000 clones, roughly 89% of them appearing once. In germline, CDR1 is MNHGY, CDR2 SAAAGT. This CDR3 contains 15 residues. Trimming removed 6 bases from V and 5 bases from J, with 17 bases in between.

The sequence came from a human donor with breast cancer. Sequenced here: tumor tissue, sampled after IRX-2 immunotherapy. V and J are TRBV6-8 and TRBJ2-1; D possibly corresponds to TRBD2 (5 bases). In nucleotides, the CDR3 is TGTGCCAGCAGAACACTAGGGAGTACTAACAATGAGCAGTTCTTC. Protein product: CASRTLGSTNNEQFF.